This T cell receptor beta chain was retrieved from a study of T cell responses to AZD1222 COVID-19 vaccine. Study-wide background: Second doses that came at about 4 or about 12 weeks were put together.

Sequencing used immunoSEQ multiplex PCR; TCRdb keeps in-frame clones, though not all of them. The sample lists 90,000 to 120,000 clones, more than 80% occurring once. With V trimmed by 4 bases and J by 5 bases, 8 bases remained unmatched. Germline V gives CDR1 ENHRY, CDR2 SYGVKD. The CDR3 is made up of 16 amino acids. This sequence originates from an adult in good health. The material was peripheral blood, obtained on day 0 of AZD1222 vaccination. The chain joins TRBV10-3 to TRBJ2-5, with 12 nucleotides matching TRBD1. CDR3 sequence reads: CAISVQGTGGGETQYF. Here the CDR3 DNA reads TGTGCCATCAGTGTGCAGGGGACAGGGGGCGGCGAGACCCAGTACTTC.